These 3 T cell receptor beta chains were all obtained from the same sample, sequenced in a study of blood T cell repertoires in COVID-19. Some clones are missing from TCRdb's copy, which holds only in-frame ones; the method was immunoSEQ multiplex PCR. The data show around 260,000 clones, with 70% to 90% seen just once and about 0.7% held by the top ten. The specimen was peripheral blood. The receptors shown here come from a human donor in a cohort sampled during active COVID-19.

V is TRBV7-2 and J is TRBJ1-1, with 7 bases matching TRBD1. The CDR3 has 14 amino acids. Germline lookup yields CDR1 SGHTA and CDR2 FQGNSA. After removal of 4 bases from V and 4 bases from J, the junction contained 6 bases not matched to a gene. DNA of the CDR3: TGTGCCAGCAGCTCAAGGGGGCTGGGCACTGAAGCTTTCTTT. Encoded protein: CASSSRGLGTEAFF.

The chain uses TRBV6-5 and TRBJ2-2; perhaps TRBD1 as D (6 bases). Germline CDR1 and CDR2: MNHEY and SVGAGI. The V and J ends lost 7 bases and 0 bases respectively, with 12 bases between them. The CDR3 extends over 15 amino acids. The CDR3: CASTLGTTNTGELFF. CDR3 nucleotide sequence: TGTGCCAGCACCCTAGGGACAACGAACACCGGGGAGCTGTTTTTT.

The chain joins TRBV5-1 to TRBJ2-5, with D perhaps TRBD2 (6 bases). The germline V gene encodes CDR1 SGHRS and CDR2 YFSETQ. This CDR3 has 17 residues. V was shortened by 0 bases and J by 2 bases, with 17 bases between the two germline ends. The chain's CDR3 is CASSLALSGGFQETQYF. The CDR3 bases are TGCGCCAGCAGCTTGGCCCTCAGTGGAGGGTTTCAAGAGACCCAGTACTTC.